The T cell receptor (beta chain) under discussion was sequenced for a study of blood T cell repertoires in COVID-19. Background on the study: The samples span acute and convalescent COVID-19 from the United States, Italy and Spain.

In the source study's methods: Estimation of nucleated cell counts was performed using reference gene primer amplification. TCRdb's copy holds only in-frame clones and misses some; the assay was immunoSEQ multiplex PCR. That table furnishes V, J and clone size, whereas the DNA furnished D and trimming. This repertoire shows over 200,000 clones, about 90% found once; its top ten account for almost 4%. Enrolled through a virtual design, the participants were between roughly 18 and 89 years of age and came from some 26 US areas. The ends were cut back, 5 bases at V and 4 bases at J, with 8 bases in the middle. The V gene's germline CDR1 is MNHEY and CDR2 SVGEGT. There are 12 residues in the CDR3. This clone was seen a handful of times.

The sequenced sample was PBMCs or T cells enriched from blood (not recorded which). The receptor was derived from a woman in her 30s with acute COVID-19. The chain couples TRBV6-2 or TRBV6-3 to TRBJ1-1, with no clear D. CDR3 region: CASSTWSTEAFF. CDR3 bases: TGTGCCAGCAGTACCTGGAGCACTGAAGCTTTCTTT.